Sequencing of this T cell receptor beta chain was carried out in a study of neurological immune-mediated disorders. Overall study results and limits: The level of TCR clonal expansion was highest in patients with HTLV-1-associated myelopathy and lowest in multiple sclerosis, where it fell below the level seen in healthy controls.

The cDNA came from 5'RACE, which used 10-nucleotide random UMIs. From the 5' RACE reads, TCRdb called clonotypes with MiXCR, one entry per CDR3 protein. The table records some 68,000 distinct CDR3 sequences, around 13% of them present only once. Only a few counts were recorded for this clonotype. Its target is unknown. The CDR3 consists of 14 residues. Trimming pared 3 bases from V and 5 bases from J, leaving 14 bases between. Germline loops: CDR1 SGHRS, CDR2 YFSETQ. Time point described: longitudinal time-point 1 (baseline). Sample: PBMCs. The chain couples TRBV5-1 to TRBJ2-5; TRBD1 is a possible D gene (5 bases). This clonotype was obtained from a female donor with HTLV-1-associated myelopathy (HAM/TSP). The CDR3 region is CASSSGRLVETQYF. The CDR3 region has the DNA TGCGCCAGCAGCTCAGGGCGGCTTGTGGAGACCCAGTACTTC. Combining the CDR3 with reference TRBV5-1 and TRBJ2-5 gives the whole variable domain KAGVTQTPRYLIKTRGQQVTLSCSPISGHRSVSWYQQTPGQGLQFLFEYFSETQRNKGNFPGRFSGRQFSNSRSEMNVSTLELGDSALYLCASSSGRLVETQYFGPGTRLLVL.